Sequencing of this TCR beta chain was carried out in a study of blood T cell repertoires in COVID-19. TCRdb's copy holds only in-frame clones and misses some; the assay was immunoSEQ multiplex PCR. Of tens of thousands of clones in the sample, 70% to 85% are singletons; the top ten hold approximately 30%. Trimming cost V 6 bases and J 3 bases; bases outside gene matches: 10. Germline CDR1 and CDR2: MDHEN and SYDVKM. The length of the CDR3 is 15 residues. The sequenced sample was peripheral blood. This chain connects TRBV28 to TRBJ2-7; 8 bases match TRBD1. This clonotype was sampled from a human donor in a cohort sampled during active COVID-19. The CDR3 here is CASSYSPGTGYEQYF. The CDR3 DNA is TGTGCCAGCAGCTACAGTCCCGGGACAGGCTACGAGCAGTACTTC.